Presented here are 24 T cell receptor beta chains from one specimen sequenced in a study of blood T cell repertoires in COVID-19. Method: immunoSEQ multiplex PCR; TCRdb's copy keeps in-frame clones and lacks some. The table has 130,000 to 150,000 clones, 80% to 90% seen once. The sequenced sample was peripheral blood. Source of these receptors: a woman in her fifties or sixties with COVID-19, enrolled during active disease.

A few counts support this clone. The chain is built from TRBV18 and TRBJ2-3; the D gene is possibly TRBD1 (5 bases). Germline V CDR1 and CDR2: KGHSH, LQKENI. The CDR3 has 15 amino acids. V was cut by 1 base and J by 4 bases, with 12 bases left in between. CDR3 residues: CASSPQSQGADTQYF. CDR3 nucleotide sequence: TGTGCCAGCTCACCACAGTCCCAGGGCGCAGATACGCAGTATTTT.

V gene TRBV7-2 combines with J gene TRBJ2-7, with a weak D call TRBD2 (5 bases). In germline, CDR1 is SGHTA, CDR2 FQGNSA. Trimming removed 5 bases from V and 6 bases from J, with 14 bases in between. The CDR3 is 13 amino acids. The CDR3 DNA reads TGTGCCAGCAGCCGACCCACCGGGGTCGAGCAGTACTTC. It is translated as CASSRPTGVEQYF. Filled out from reference TRBV7-2 and TRBJ2-7, the complete variable domain reads GAGVSQSPSNKVTEKGKDVELRCDPISGHTALYWYRQSLGQGLEFLIYFQGNSAPDKSGLPSDRFSAERTGGSVSTLTIQRTQQEDSAVYLCASSRPTGVEQYFGPGTRLTVT.

This chain joins TRBV10-1 and TRBJ1-5; D remains unclear. Trimming removed 3 bases at V and 4 bases at J, with 4 bases between. CDR3 length: 12 amino acids. Germline V gene data show CDR1 as WNHNN and CDR2 as SYGVQD (reference sequence). The DNA of the CDR3 is TGCGCCAGCAGTGAAGCAAATCAGCCCCAGCATTTT. The encoded protein is CASSEANQPQHF.

The chain couples TRBV2 to TRBJ2-1; 9 bases align to TRBD1. Germline V gene sequence: CDR1 SNHLY, CDR2 FYNNEI. There are 15 residues in the CDR3. The V and J ends lost 4 bases and 4 bases, in that order; junction bases with no gene match: 5. The CDR3 reads CASSVETGGYNEQFF. The DNA of the CDR3 is TGTGCCAGCAGTGTGGAGACAGGGGGGTACAATGAGCAGTTCTTC.

This chain links TRBV29-1 with TRBJ2-5; 8 positions match TRBD1. The CDR3 consists of 13 residues. V shed 1 base and J 5 bases; nucleotides not matched to a gene: 3. Germline V gives CDR1 SQVTM, CDR2 ANQGSEA. The CDR3 bases are TGCAGCGTTGAAGGGACAGGGAGGGAGACCCAGTACTTC. As protein: CSVEGTGRETQYF. Full variable domain (outside the CDR3, taken from reference TRBV29-1 and TRBJ2-5): SAVISQKPSRDICQRGTSLTIQCQVDSQVTMMFWYRQQPGQSLTLIATANQGSEATYESGFVIDKFPISRPNLTFSTLTVSNMSPEDSSIYLCSVEGTGRETQYFGPGTRLLVL.

The chain combines TRBV11-2 with TRBJ2-5, with 7 bases matching TRBD1. Looked up from germline, CDR1 is SGHAT and CDR2 is FQNNGV. The CDR3 loop spans 15 amino acids. V shed 4 bases, J shed 0 bases, and the junction held 5 bases outside the gene matches. Here the CDR3 DNA reads TGTGCCAGCAGCTCATTTGACAGGGACCAAGAGACCCAGTACTTC. Translated: CASSSFDRDQETQYF.

In DNA form, the CDR3 reads TGCAGTGCTCAGAGGAATGAGCAGTTCTTC. This codes for CSAQRNEQFF. The rearrangement uses TRBV20-1 and TRBJ2-1; no reliable D call. Trimming left V 5 bases short and J 7 bases short, with 6 bases between. Looked up from germline, CDR1 is DFQATT and CDR2 is SNEGSKA (reference sequence). The CDR3 loop spans 10 amino acids.

The V and J genes are TRBV15 and TRBJ2-1; tentatively, D is TRBD1 (5 bases). Germline-derived CDR1 and CDR2 are LNHNV and YYDKDF (reference sequence). The CDR3 is 15 amino acids. The germline V and J ends were trimmed by 0 bases and 9 bases, with 15 bases remaining between them. CDR3 residues: CATSRENDRRTEQFF. For the CDR3, the DNA is TGTGCCACCAGCAGAGAAAACGACAGAAGGACTGAGCAGTTCTTC.

This clone occurred a few times. This sequence joins TRBV27 and TRBJ2-7; D is uncertain. Germline CDR1 is MNHEY and CDR2 is SMNVEV (reference sequence). V was trimmed by 5 bases and J by 0 bases, leaving 5 bases between them. The CDR3 loop spans 12 amino acids. CDR3 sequence reads: CASSPPSYEQYF. The CDR3 DNA is TGTGCCAGCAGTCCTCCCTCCTACGAGCAGTACTTC.

This chain links TRBV19 with TRBJ2-1; 7 bases align to TRBD2. The CDR3 contains 14 residues. Trimming cost V 5 bases and J 4 bases; bases outside gene matches: 5. The V gene's germline CDR1 is LNHDA and CDR2 SQIVND (reference sequence). Here the CDR3 DNA reads TGTGCCAGTAGTCGTGGGGAGGGTTACAATGAGCAGTTCTTC. As protein: CASSRGEGYNEQFF.

The CDR3 loop reads CASSQVEQGSPGYTF. The CDR3, as DNA: TGCGCCAGCAGCCAAGTAGAACAGGGTTCGCCTGGCTACACCTTC. The J gene is TRBJ1-2, the V gene TRBV4-1; weak D call: TRBD1 (6 bases). V shed 1 base and J shed 7 bases, with 16 bases lying between them. This CDR3 comprises 15 residues. Germline-derived CDR1 and CDR2 are MGHRA and YSYEKL.

The chain links TRBV12-5 to TRBJ2-7, with a tentative D call TRBD2 (7 bases). This CDR3 contains 15 residues. From germline, CDR1 is LGHNT and CDR2 FRNRAP. V lost 4 bases and J 3 bases, leaving 16 bases between the germline ends. This CDR3 reads CASGSKGGAFYEQYF. Here the CDR3 DNA reads TGTGCTAGTGGTTCAAAGGGGGGGGCCTTCTACGAGCAGTACTTC.

The chain joins TRBV5-1 to TRBJ1-1; D is perhaps TRBD1 (5 bases). The CDR3 sequence is 14 residues long. The ends were cut back, 0 bases at V and 1 base at J, with 7 bases in the middle. Germline V gene data show CDR1 as SGHRS and CDR2 as YFSETQ. This CDR3 reads CASSLAGPNTEAFF. In DNA form, the CDR3 reads TGCGCCAGCAGCTTGGCAGGGCCGAACACTGAAGCTTTCTTT. Looking up the rest from reference TRBV5-1 and TRBJ1-1 gives the full variable domain: KAGVTQTPRYLIKTRGQQVTLSCSPISGHRSVSWYQQTPGQGLQFLFEYFSETQRNKGNFPGRFSGRQFSNSRSEMNVSTLELGDSALYLCASSLAGPNTEAFFGQGTRLTVV.

V is TRBV12-3 or TRBV12-4 and J is TRBJ2-3; D might be TRBD2 (6 bases). Trimming removed 5 bases at V and 7 bases at J, with 10 bases between. There are 12 residues in the CDR3. The CDR3 here is CASSQDYYTQYF. The DNA of the CDR3 is TGTGCCAGCAGTCAGGACTATTATACGCAGTATTTT.

The V and J genes are TRBV4-3 and TRBJ1-2; D possibly corresponds to TRBD1 (5 bases). The CDR3 has 17 residues. V lost 0 bases to trimming and J lost 5 bases, with 19 bases between them. Germline-derived CDR1 and CDR2 are LGHNA and YSLEER. The CDR3 loop reads CASSQDPSGIQVYGYTF. The CDR3 nucleotides read TGCGCCAGCAGCCAAGATCCCTCAGGGATCCAGGTATATGGCTACACCTTC.

The chain has TRBV3-1 (or the pseudogene TRBV3-2) and TRBJ1-3, with D unresolved. This CDR3 is 16 amino acids long. Per the germline V gene, CDR1 is LGHDT and CDR2 is YNNKEL (reference sequence). Trimming pared 1 base from V and 2 bases from J, leaving 12 bases between. The CDR3 spells CASSQVMAPTGNTIYF. The CDR3 DNA is TGTGCCAGCAGCCAAGTGATGGCCCCGACTGGAAACACCATATATTTT.

This rearrangement joins TRBV11-3 to TRBJ2-1; 12 bases line up with TRBD1. This CDR3 is built from 16 residues. Germline assignment: CDR1 SGHNT and CDR2 YENEEA. Losses at the gene ends were 5 bases for V and 7 bases for J; bases not matched to a gene: 9. In DNA, the CDR3 is TGTGCCAGCAGCCGTAACCGGGACAGGGGGCGTAATGAGCAGTTCTTC. As protein: CASSRNRDRGRNEQFF.

The V and J genes are TRBV10-3 and TRBJ1-5; 8 bases match TRBD1. The CDR3 has 15 amino acids. With V trimmed by 5 bases and J by 3 bases, 6 bases remained unmatched. Per the germline V gene, CDR1 is ENHRY and CDR2 is SYGVKD. This CDR3 reads CAISLGTGYNQPQHF. DNA of the CDR3: TGTGCCATCAGTCTCGGGACAGGTTACAATCAGCCCCAGCATTTT.

The genes are TRBV5-1 and TRBJ2-1, with 10 positions matching TRBD2. CDR1 is SGHRS and CDR2 is YFSETQ in the germline V gene. The CDR3 is 17 amino acids. The V gene end was trimmed by 0 bases and the J gene end by 4 bases; junction bases not matched to a gene: 7. CDR3 sequence (DNA): TGCGCCAGCAGCTTGGCTGTTGAGCGGGGGGGTTACAATGAGCAGTTCTTC. Residues: CASSLAVERGGYNEQFF.

V usage is TRBV4-2 and J usage is TRBJ2-3, with 9 bases lining up with TRBD2. Germline V gene lookup returns CDR1 LGHNA and CDR2 YNFKEQ. The CDR3 runs 16 residues. Germline trimming cut 0 bases from V and 5 bases from J; bases unmatched to any gene: 6. CDR3 loop: CASSQDGGGAVDTQYF. For the CDR3, the DNA is TGTGCCAGCAGCCAAGATGGCGGGGGGGCCGTAGATACGCAGTATTTT.

This sequence joins TRBV10-3 and TRBJ2-7; TRBD1 matches at 7 bases. The CDR3 is 14 residues long. Germline lookup yields CDR1 ENHRY and CDR2 SYGVKD. After removal of 2 bases from V and 3 bases from J, the junction contained 4 bases not matched to a gene. Here the CDR3 DNA reads TGTGCCATCAGTGAGCCGGGACAGAACTACGAGCAGTACTTC. This sequence encodes CAISEPGQNYEQYF.

V is TRBV29-1 and J is TRBJ2-3; possible D gene TRBD2, 5 bases. Trimming shortened V by 5 bases and J by 0 bases, and 15 bases separated the two germline ends. CDR1 is SQVTM and CDR2 is ANQGSEA in the germline V gene. CDR3 length: 15 residues. Here the CDR3 DNA reads TGCAGCGTTAAACCCGGGGAAACTAGCACAGATACGCAGTATTTT. This sequence encodes CSVKPGETSTDTQYF.

CDR3 in amino acids: CASDTGVTEAFF. In nucleotides, the CDR3 is TGTGCCAGCGACACCGGGGTGACTGAAGCTTTCTTT. This chain connects TRBV6-6 to TRBJ1-1, with D hard to call. This CDR3 comprises 12 residues. The V end lost 8 bases, the J end lost 5 bases, and 12 bases lay between the germline ends. Looked up from germline, CDR1 is MNHNY and CDR2 is SVGAGI (reference sequence).

This chain links TRBV30 with TRBJ1-2, with 9 positions matching TRBD1. The CDR3 has 15 amino acids. In germline, CDR1 is GTSNPN, CDR2 SVGIG (reference sequence). DNA of the CDR3: TGTGCTTCAAAGAGGGACAGGGCAGCCCACTATGGCTACACCTTC. Its translation: CASKRDRAAHYGYTF.